Detailed here is one T cell receptor beta chain. Regions amplified from RNA transcripts were the TCR beta CDR3 regions. HTBI primers drove first-round RT-PCR of the TCR CDR3. MiXCR, run by TCRdb on the multiplex PCR reads, gives a single entry per CDR3 protein. The sample lists around 300,000 distinct CDR3 sequences, 15% seen once, with 30% to 35% in the top ten. The data are from a study of T cells in Graves' hyperthyroidism and ophthalmopathy. Extraction of PBMCs used roughly 9.6 ml of fresh peripheral blood. The CDR3 is 14 amino acids. Germline-derived CDR1 and CDR2 are SGHRS and YFSETQ. V lost 1 base to trimming and J lost 6 bases, with 11 bases between them.

Sequenced sample: blood. The gene calls are TRBV5-1 and TRBJ2-1, with D hard to call. The TCR comes from a woman aged 45-59 years with Graves' hyperthyroidism that later progressed to Graves' ophthalmopathy. CDR3 residues: CASSLFGGRNEQFF. The CDR3, as DNA: TGCGCCAGCAGCTTGTTCGGCGGCCGCAATGAGCAGTTCTTC. The complete variable domain, with remaining parts taken from reference TRBV5-1 and TRBJ2-1, reads KAGVTQTPRYLIKTRGQQVTLSCSPISGHRSVSWYQQTPGQGLQFLFEYFSETQRNKGNFPGRFSGRQFSNSRSEMNVSTLELGDSALYLCASSLFGGRNEQFFGPGTRLTVL.